These T cell receptor beta chains were read from a single sample in a study of patients and donors after allogeneic stem cell transplantation. TCRdb re-called the RT-PCR reads through MiXCR, storing one row per CDR3 protein. This sample has under 30,000 distinct CDR3 sequences, with approximately 8.8% found just once. The sequenced material came from blood, either unsorted or a sorted T cell fraction (not recorded which). Receptors were obtained from a human donor who was either an allogeneic HSCT recipient or a stem cell or donor lymphocyte infusion donor (not recorded which). It is not recorded whose cells these are; they may come from a transplant donor. CDR3s include the opening cysteine and the closing phenylalanine or tryptophan. A D gene is named only where the DNA matches it firmly. Clone sizes are given selectively: once, few, many, or a class where the clone is expanded.

cdr3_aa cdr3_nt j_call v_call d_call clone_size
CASSRGQVQETQYF TGTGCCAGCAGCCGGGGACAGGTCCAAGAGACCCAGTACTTC TRBJ2-5 TRBV7-9 TRBD1 many
CASVGSGNTGELFF TGTGCCAGCGTAGGTAGTGGGAACACCGGGGAGCTGTTTTTT TRBJ2-2 TRBV6-1 - many
CATSRGQGRTDTQYF TGTGCCACCAGCAGAGGGCAGGGTAGGACAGATACGCAGTATTTT TRBJ2-3 TRBV15 - -
CSARSGQGAGNTIYF TGCAGTGCCAGATCGGGACAGGGGGCTGGAAACACCATATATTTT TRBJ1-3 TRBV20-1 TRBD1 -
CASSPTPRGSRDYGYTF TGTGCCAGCAGCCCTACCCCAAGAGGGAGCAGGGACTATGGCTACACCTTC TRBJ1-2 TRBV7-9 - few
CASGGGAATDTQYF TGTGCCAGCGGGGGGGGAGCTGCGACAGATACGCAGTATTTT TRBJ2-3 TRBV27 TRBD2 few
CASSFNPNTEAFF TGTGCCAGCAGTTTTAACCCGAACACTGAAGCTTTCTTT TRBJ1-1 TRBV28 - -
CASSLGGAGEQFF TGTGCCAGCAGCTTGGGGGGGGCTGGTGAGCAGTTCTTC TRBJ2-1 TRBV7-3 - -
CASSARRDYEQYF TGCGCCAGCAGTGCGCGGCGAGACTACGAGCAGTACTTC TRBJ2-7 TRBV10-1 - many
CASSLEYPGDVDTQYF TGTGCCAGCAGCTTAGAATATCCAGGGGATGTGGATACGCAGTATTTT TRBJ2-3 TRBV7-6 - -
CASSLITGDGPEAFF TGTGCCAGCAGTTTGATCACAGGGGACGGACCTGAAGCTTTCTTT TRBJ1-1 TRBV27 TRBD1 many
CASSRQQEYGYTF TGCGCCAGCAGCCGCCAACAGGAATATGGCTACACCTTC TRBJ1-2 TRBV5-1 - few
CATSRAGTGANVLTF TGTGCCACCAGCAGAGCGGGTACTGGGGCCAACGTCCTGACTTTC TRBJ2-6 TRBV15 - -
CASSSRTSGSASSYNEQFF TGTGCCAGCAGTTCCCGGACTAGCGGGAGTGCTAGCTCCTACAATGAGCAGTTCTTC TRBJ2-1 TRBV6-2/TRBV6-3 TRBD2 many
CSAERQGGWENIQYF TGCAGTGCCGAAAGACAGGGAGGATGGGAAAACATTCAGTACTTC TRBJ2-4 TRBV20-1 - -
CASSQGGGGGADTQYF TGTGCCAGCAGCCAAGGCGGCGGGGGTGGCGCAGATACGCAGTATTTT TRBJ2-3 TRBV3-1 TRBD2 few
CASSLAGMNTEAFF TGTGCCAGCAGCTTAGCAGGGATGAACACTGAAGCTTTCTTT TRBJ1-1 TRBV7-9 - many
CAISQRGASDTQYF TGTGCCATCTCCCAGAGGGGGGCCTCAGATACGCAGTATTTT TRBJ2-3 TRBV10-3 - many
CSVEGPPPTEVSYEQYF TGCAGCGTTGAAGGTCCGCCGCCGACGGAGGTCTCCTACGAGCAGTACTTC TRBJ2-7 TRBV29-1 - -
CASSDRQGAHYGYTF TGTGCCAGCAGCGACCGACAGGGGGCACACTATGGCTACACCTTC TRBJ1-2 TRBV9 TRBD1 few